Listed below are T cell receptor beta chains from one sample, sequenced in a study of preoperative IRX-2 immunotherapy in early breast cancer. Profiling relied on immunoSEQ multiplex PCR, and the TCRdb table lists in-frame clones only, not all of them. The table records 25,000 or so clones, around 96% of them present only once. The sample in question was tumor tissue, obtained after IRX-2 immunotherapy. These receptors all come from a human donor with breast cancer. Each CDR3 is given with its conserved first and last residue. A D gene is named only where the DNA matches it firmly. Only some rows state a clone size, as once, few, many or a class for expanded clones.

J gene: TRBJ1-6
D gene: .
V gene: TRBV23-1
clone size: .
CDR3 DNA: TGCGCCAGCTGGGAGGCCCGAGTCAACTCCTATAATTCACCCCTCCACTTT
CDR3 protein: CASWEARVNSYNSPLHF

J gene: TRBJ1-5
D gene: .
V gene: TRBV19
clone size: .
CDR3 DNA: TGTGCCAGTAGTATAGGAAGGCGGGGGACGGATCAGCCCCAGCATTTT
CDR3 protein: CASSIGRRGTDQPQHF

J gene: TRBJ2-1
D gene: TRBD2
V gene: TRBV7-8
clone size: .
CDR3 DNA: TGTGCCAGCAGCTTACGGGGACTAGCGGGGGGAACCAATGAGCAGTTCTTC
CDR3 protein: CASSLRGLAGGTNEQFF

J gene: TRBJ2-7
D gene: TRBD1
V gene: TRBV5-6
clone size: .
CDR3 DNA: TGTGCCAGCAGCTTCGGACAGGGTACCTACGAGCAGTACTTC
CDR3 protein: CASSFGQGTYEQYF

J gene: TRBJ2-3
D gene: .
V gene: TRBV5-4
clone size: .
CDR3 DNA: TGTGCCAGCAGCTTGGACATCACGCAAGATACGCAGTATTTT
CDR3 protein: CASSLDITQDTQYF

J gene: TRBJ1-2
D gene: TRBD1
V gene: TRBV11-2
clone size: .
CDR3 DNA: TGTGCCAGCAGCACCTACCCGGGACAGGGTGGAAAAAGCTACACCTTC
CDR3 protein: CASSTYPGQGGKSYTF

J gene: TRBJ2-1
D gene: TRBD2
V gene: TRBV5-1
clone size: .
CDR3 DNA: TGCGCCAGCAGCCTTTCAGGACTAGCTTGGTTCTTC
CDR3 protein: CASSLSGLAWFF

J gene: TRBJ1-2
D gene: .
V gene: TRBV29-1
clone size: once
CDR3 DNA: TGCAGCGGGGGGGACTATGGCTACACCTTC
CDR3 protein: CSGGDYGYTF

J gene: TRBJ2-7
D gene: .
V gene: TRBV7-2
clone size: .
CDR3 DNA: TGTGCCAGCAGCTTAGGGCCCGTACCTTCCGGGGCCTCCTACGAGCAGTACTTC
CDR3 protein: CASSLGPVPSGASYEQYF

J gene: TRBJ2-5
D gene: TRBD1
V gene: TRBV25-1
clone size: few
CDR3 DNA: TGTGCCAGCAGTGAACCGGGACAGGGGGAACAAGAGACCCAGTACTTC
CDR3 protein: CASSEPGQGEQETQYF

J gene: TRBJ1-1
D gene: .
V gene: TRBV5-1
clone size: .
CDR3 DNA: TGCGCCAGCAGCCCTTACCTGGGGACTGAAGCTTTCTTT
CDR3 protein: CASSPYLGTEAFF

J gene: TRBJ2-1
D gene: TRBD2
V gene: TRBV7-6
clone size: .
CDR3 DNA: TGTGCCAGCAGCTTAGCGAGCGGGGGGGTATACAATGAGCAGTTCTTC
CDR3 protein: CASSLASGGVYNEQFF

J gene: TRBJ2-1
D gene: .
V gene: TRBV6-5
clone size: .
CDR3 DNA: TGTGCCAGCAGGCCGGCGTACTACAATGAGCAGTTCTTC
CDR3 protein: CASRPAYYNEQFF

J gene: TRBJ1-3
D gene: .
V gene: TRBV10-3
clone size: .
CDR3 DNA: TGTGCCATCAGGGGAGTGATGTCGGGGGGGTCCTCTGGAAACACCATATATTTT
CDR3 protein: CAIRGVMSGGSSGNTIYF

J gene: TRBJ2-5
D gene: TRBD1
V gene: TRBV9
clone size: .
CDR3 DNA: TGTGCCAGCAGCGTAGGGGACAGGGGGTACCAAGAGACCCAGTACTTC
CDR3 protein: CASSVGDRGYQETQYF

J gene: TRBJ1-5
D gene: .
V gene: TRBV11-2
clone size: .
CDR3 DNA: TGTGCCAGCAGCTTAATGTTGGGCTTTCAGCCCCAGCATTTT
CDR3 protein: CASSLMLGFQPQHF

J gene: TRBJ2-3
D gene: TRBD2
V gene: TRBV7-9
clone size: .
CDR3 DNA: TGTGCCAGCAAGCGGGGGGGCGCGGCAGATACGCAGTATTTT
CDR3 protein: CASKRGGAADTQYF

J gene: TRBJ2-7
D gene: .
V gene: TRBV7-9
clone size: .
CDR3 DNA: TGTGCCAGCAGCTTACTCCTGGTCAGGGCCCAGGAGCAGTACTTC
CDR3 protein: CASSLLLVRAQEQYF

J gene: TRBJ1-4
D gene: .
V gene: TRBV28
clone size: .
CDR3 DNA: TGTGCCAGCAGCTCTGCGGCAGGGTCGGGAAAGGAAAAACTGTTTTTT
CDR3 protein: CASSSAAGSGKEKLFF

J gene: TRBJ1-1
D gene: TRBD1
V gene: TRBV7-2
clone size: .
CDR3 DNA: TGTGCCAGCAGCCTACAGGGGGCGTATGAAGCTTTCTTT
CDR3 protein: CASSLQGAYEAFF

J gene: TRBJ2-2
D gene: .
V gene: TRBV5-4
clone size: .
CDR3 DNA: TGTGCCAGCAGGTTCGGGACGAACACCGGGGAGCTGTTTTTT
CDR3 protein: CASRFGTNTGELFF

J gene: TRBJ2-3
D gene: .
V gene: TRBV7-3
clone size: .
CDR3 DNA: TGTGCCAGCAGCTTACGAGCAGATACGCAGTATTTT
CDR3 protein: CASSLRADTQYF

J gene: TRBJ2-1
D gene: .
V gene: TRBV5-1
clone size: .
CDR3 DNA: TGCGCCAGCAGCCTCGTCCTAGAGGGCAATGAGCAGTTCTTC
CDR3 protein: CASSLVLEGNEQFF

J gene: TRBJ1-2
D gene: .
V gene: TRBV6-5
clone size: .
CDR3 DNA: TGTGCCAGCAGTTTAGGGGCTAACTATGGCTACACCTTC
CDR3 protein: CASSLGANYGYTF

J gene: TRBJ1-4
D gene: .
V gene: TRBV11-2
clone size: .
CDR3 DNA: TGTGCCAGCATCCAAGTCCGGGGTTTTGGTGAAAAACTGTTTTTT
CDR3 protein: CASIQVRGFGEKLFF

J gene: TRBJ1-2
D gene: .
V gene: TRBV25-1
clone size: .
CDR3 DNA: TGTGCCAGCAGTGAAACATCCCCCCCCATCGGCTACACCTTC
CDR3 protein: CASSETSPPIGYTF

J gene: TRBJ2-5
D gene: TRBD1
V gene: TRBV18
clone size: .
CDR3 DNA: TGTGCCAGCTCACCCGGGACAGGGGAGACCCAGTACTTC
CDR3 protein: CASSPGTGETQYF

J gene: TRBJ2-7
D gene: .
V gene: TRBV11-2
clone size: .
CDR3 DNA: TGTGCCAGCAGCTTAAACGTGATCGAGCAGTACTTC
CDR3 protein: CASSLNVIEQYF

J gene: TRBJ2-7
D gene: TRBD2
V gene: TRBV4-2
clone size: .
CDR3 DNA: TGTGCCAGCAGCCGGGCTAGCGGGAAATACGAGCAGTACTTC
CDR3 protein: CASSRASGKYEQYF

J gene: TRBJ2-7
D gene: .
V gene: TRBV30
clone size: .
CDR3 DNA: TGTGCCTGGAGTGCGAGACAGGATTCCTACGAGCAGTACTTC
CDR3 protein: CAWSARQDSYEQYF

J gene: TRBJ2-3
D gene: .
V gene: TRBV6-1
clone size: .
CDR3 DNA: TGTGCCAGCAGCAAGACAGAGGCAGATACGCAGTATTTT
CDR3 protein: CASSKTEADTQYF

J gene: TRBJ2-4
D gene: TRBD2
V gene: TRBV27
clone size: .
CDR3 DNA: TGTGCCAGCAGCCGGACTAGCCCGGGAAGCATTCAGTACTTC
CDR3 protein: CASSRTSPGSIQYF

J gene: TRBJ2-3
D gene: .
V gene: TRBV5-6
clone size: few
CDR3 DNA: TGTGCCAGCGGTCGAAGCGGCCCTAGCACAGATACGCAGTATTTT
CDR3 protein: CASGRSGPSTDTQYF

J gene: TRBJ2-5
D gene: .
V gene: TRBV7-9
clone size: .
CDR3 DNA: TGTGCCAGCAGCCCCCCCCGGGAGACCCAGTACTTC
CDR3 protein: CASSPPRETQYF

J gene: TRBJ1-2
D gene: TRBD1
V gene: TRBV2
clone size: .
CDR3 DNA: TGTGCCAGCAGCATGTCTGCTTTCAGGGGGCAAGGTGGCTACACCTTC
CDR3 protein: CASSMSAFRGQGGYTF

J gene: TRBJ2-5
D gene: TRBD2
V gene: TRBV25-1
clone size: .
CDR3 DNA: TGTGCCAGCGGCGGGGGGGCAACTCAAGAGACCCAGTACTTC
CDR3 protein: CASGGGATQETQYF

J gene: TRBJ2-3
D gene: TRBD1
V gene: TRBV10-1
clone size: .
CDR3 DNA: TGCGCCAGCAGTGAAGGACAGGGGGCTTTAGATACGCAGTATTTT
CDR3 protein: CASSEGQGALDTQYF

J gene: TRBJ2-5
D gene: .
V gene: TRBV19
clone size: .
CDR3 DNA: TGTGCCAGTAGTAACGTGTGGGAGACCCAGTACTTC
CDR3 protein: CASSNVWETQYF

J gene: TRBJ2-1
D gene: TRBD2
V gene: TRBV5-6
clone size: .
CDR3 DNA: TGTGCCAGCAGTGTGGCGGGAGGCATCCCTAATGAGCAGTTCTTC
CDR3 protein: CASSVAGGIPNEQFF

J gene: TRBJ2-7
D gene: .
V gene: TRBV11-3
clone size: .
CDR3 DNA: TGTGCCAGCAGCTTACGGAGCGGAGGGGGCTACGAGCAGTACTTC
CDR3 protein: CASSLRSGGGYEQYF

J gene: TRBJ2-5
D gene: .
V gene: TRBV9
clone size: .
CDR3 DNA: TGTGCCAGCGCCGAGGGGGGAGGGGGCACAGTGTACCAAGAGACCCAGTACTTC
CDR3 protein: CASAEGGGGTVYQETQYF

J gene: TRBJ2-1
D gene: TRBD2
V gene: TRBV5-1
clone size: .
CDR3 DNA: TGCGCCAGCAGCACTAGCGGGAGTGGGCCCCCTTTAAATGAGCAGTTCTTC
CDR3 protein: CASSTSGSGPPLNEQFF

J gene: TRBJ2-4
D gene: TRBD1
V gene: TRBV12-5
clone size: .
CDR3 DNA: TGTGCTAGTGGACCGGGACAGCTAGCCAAAAACATTCAGTACTTC
CDR3 protein: CASGPGQLAKNIQYF

J gene: TRBJ1-5
D gene: .
V gene: TRBV6-6
clone size: .
CDR3 DNA: TGTGCCAGCAGTTACGGGGCAAACCCCGATCAGCCCCAGCATTTT
CDR3 protein: CASSYGANPDQPQHF

J gene: TRBJ1-1
D gene: TRBD1
V gene: TRBV5-6
clone size: .
CDR3 DNA: TGTGCCAGCAGTTGGAGATACAGGGGAGGGACTGAAGCTTTCTTT
CDR3 protein: CASSWRYRGGTEAFF

J gene: TRBJ2-1
D gene: .
V gene: TRBV21-1
clone size: .
CDR3 DNA: TGTGCCAGCAGCAAAGACGGGGGCGACTCTGAGTTCTTC
CDR3 protein: CASSKDGGDSEFF

J gene: TRBJ2-3
D gene: .
V gene: TRBV28
clone size: .
CDR3 DNA: TGTGCCAGCAGTTCTTTTTTGGACGGGACTTACCGGAAGACAGATACGCAGTATTTT
CDR3 protein: CASSSFLDGTYRKTDTQYF

J gene: TRBJ2-1
D gene: TRBD2
V gene: TRBV18
clone size: .
CDR3 DNA: TGTGCCAGCTCACCAAGGCAGAGGGGTCTAGCGGGAGGTAGGAATGAGCAGTTCTTC
CDR3 protein: CASSPRQRGLAGGRNEQFF

J gene: TRBJ1-5
D gene: .
V gene: TRBV5-8
clone size: .
CDR3 DNA: TGTGCCAGCAGCTTCCAACCTAATCAGCCCCAGCATTTT
CDR3 protein: CASSFQPNQPQHF

J gene: TRBJ1-3
D gene: .
V gene: TRBV18
clone size: .
CDR3 DNA: TGTGCCAGCTCACCCCCAGGTGGAAACACCATATATTTT
CDR3 protein: CASSPPGGNTIYF

J gene: TRBJ2-5
D gene: .
V gene: TRBV18
clone size: .
CDR3 DNA: TGTGCCAGCTCACCACGGACCCAAGAGACCCAGTACTTC
CDR3 protein: CASSPRTQETQYF

J gene: TRBJ2-1
D gene: .
V gene: TRBV14
clone size: .
CDR3 DNA: TGTGCCAGCAGCCAAGGGGCGGGGCTGGGCTACAATGAGCAGTTCTTC
CDR3 protein: CASSQGAGLGYNEQFF

J gene: TRBJ2-3
D gene: .
V gene: TRBV7-3
clone size: few
CDR3 DNA: TGTGCCAGCAGCTTACAGGCCCGCGAAGGTGGAGATACGCAGTATTTT
CDR3 protein: CASSLQAREGGDTQYF

J gene: TRBJ1-5
D gene: .
V gene: TRBV5-8
clone size: .
CDR3 DNA: TGTGCCAGCAGCCTCGACAGGATCAATCAGCCCCAGCATTTT
CDR3 protein: CASSLDRINQPQHF